Below are 15 T cell receptor beta chains sequenced from a single sample in a study of beta chain features in type 1 diabetes. The authors reverse transcribed all of the isolated RNA, so sequencing captured expressed TCRB transcripts. Method: immunoSEQ multiplex PCR; TCRdb's copy keeps in-frame clones and lacks some. The data contain around 140,000 clones, about 10% of them singletons. The sequenced sample consisted of naive CD4+ T cells from blood. The receptors shown here come from a man between 18 and 29 years old in good health.

This clone was observed a handful of times. The CDR3 nucleotides read TGTGCCAGCAGCGACCCGAGGGTCCTCGGCAATGAGCAGTTCTTC. It is translated as CASSDPRVLGNEQFF. This chain links TRBV11-3 with TRBJ2-1; a weak D match, TRBD2 (5 bases). V lost 5 bases to trimming and J lost 6 bases, with 17 bases between them. Germline loops: CDR1 SGHNT, CDR2 YENEEA. The CDR3 runs 15 residues.

The table lists this clone with many counts. The genes are TRBV30 and TRBJ1-2; the D is unclear. This CDR3 spans 9 amino acids. Germline values: CDR1 GTSNPN, CDR2 SVGIG (reference sequence). The V and J ends lost 5 bases and 6 bases respectively, with 4 bases between them. The CDR3 DNA reads as TGTGCCTGGGACAATGGCTACACCTTC. It translates to CAWDNGYTF.

The chain has TRBV11-2 and TRBJ2-1; D gene unclear. Germline CDR1 is SGHAT and CDR2 is FQNNGV. Trimming left V 3 bases short and J 6 bases short, with 12 bases between. The length of the CDR3 is 14 residues. Here the CDR3 DNA reads TGTGCCAGCAGCTTGGAGCTCTTATCCAATGAGCAGTTCTTC. This sequence encodes CASSLELLSNEQFF.

V is TRBV27 and J is TRBJ2-1; a weak D match, TRBD2 (6 bases). This CDR3 region has 14 residues. V gave up 8 bases and J gave up 7 bases, with 18 bases separating them. Per the germline V gene, CDR1 is MNHEY and CDR2 is SMNVEV (reference sequence). Here the CDR3 reads CASRSGDSWNEQFF. In DNA, the CDR3 is TGTGCCAGCCGATCGGGGGATTCGTGGAATGAGCAGTTCTTC.

The CDR3 protein is CASSSSWSRGGRGEQYF. The DNA of the CDR3 is TGTGCCAGCAGCTCCAGTTGGTCGCGGGGGGGACGGGGCGAGCAGTACTTC. The chain combines TRBV7-2 with TRBJ2-7; 9 positions agree with TRBD2. Per the germline V gene, CDR1 is SGHTA and CDR2 is FQGNSA. The CDR3 is made up of 17 amino acids. V shed 4 bases and J 6 bases; nucleotides not matched to a gene: 16.

This clone appeared many times. The chain links TRBV7-2 to TRBJ2-7, with TRBD1 identical over 7 bases. The CDR3 runs 14 residues. Germline values: CDR1 SGHTA, CDR2 FQGNSA. The ends lost 4 bases at V and 2 bases at J; junction bases unmatched: 5. CDR3 region: CASSWGTEAYEQYF. The CDR3 DNA reads TGTGCCAGCAGCTGGGGGACAGAGGCCTACGAGCAGTACTTC.

The V call is TRBV5-4, the J call TRBJ1-2; no clear D. V lost 6 bases, J lost 3 bases, and 21 bases lay in between. This CDR3 comprises 16 residues. Germline V lookup: CDR1 SGHNT, CDR2 YYREEE (reference sequence). The chain's CDR3 is CASIPRGTLRDYGYTF. For the CDR3, the DNA is TGTGCCAGCATCCCTCGAGGCACCCTGCGGGACTATGGCTACACCTTC.

V usage is TRBV28 and J usage is TRBJ1-2, with 10 bases fitting TRBD1. From germline, CDR1 is MDHEN and CDR2 SYDVKM. V was pared by 4 bases and J by 2 bases, with 13 bases of the junction left unmatched. The CDR3 is 18 residues long. CDR3 protein: CASSSRPGTGEGNYGYTF. CDR3 DNA sequence: TGTGCCAGCAGTTCGCGTCCCGGGACAGGGGAGGGGAACTATGGCTACACCTTC.

This chain connects TRBV5-1 to TRBJ2-7; D is perhaps TRBD2 (7 bases). The length of the CDR3 is 16 residues. V dropped 4 bases and J dropped 1 base, with 18 bases sitting between them. CDR1 is SGHRS, CDR2 YFSETQ, per germline. For the CDR3, the DNA is TGCGCCAGCAGCCTAGAGGTCGCGGGGGCATCCTACGAGCAGTACTTC. Residues: CASSLEVAGASYEQYF.

This clone was counted only a few times. The gene calls are TRBV27 and TRBJ2-2; 9 bases fit TRBD2. The V and J ends lost 0 bases and 1 base, in that order; junction bases with no gene match: 6. The V gene's germline CDR1 is MNHEY and CDR2 SMNVEV (reference sequence). This CDR3 spans 18 amino acids. In DNA form, the CDR3 reads TGTGCCAGCAGTTTATCCTGGGCGCGGGGGGGGAACACCGGGGAGCTGTTTTTT. This sequence encodes CASSLSWARGGNTGELFF.

J is TRBJ1-6 and V is TRBV5-1, with a tentative D call TRBD1 (6 bases). Deletions cut 0 bases from V and 10 bases from J, with 14 bases between. Germline V gives CDR1 SGHRS, CDR2 YFSETQ. The CDR3 totals 15 residues. CDR3 nucleotides: TGCGCCAGCAGCTTGGTACAGGGAAATGAGTCACCCCTCCACTTT. Encoded protein: CASSLVQGNESPLHF.

V is TRBV4-1 and J is TRBJ2-3; D is unresolved. V was shortened by 1 base and J by 6 bases, with 8 bases between the two germline ends. CDR1 is MGHRA and CDR2 is YSYEKL in the germline V gene. The length of the CDR3 is 13 residues. CDR3 DNA: TGCGCCAGCAGCCAAGCTTCCCCGGATACGCAGTATTTT. It translates to CASSQASPDTQYF.

The chain recombines TRBV19 with TRBJ2-5, with a tentative D call TRBD2 (6 bases). The V end lost 3 bases, the J end lost 7 bases, and 12 bases lay between the germline ends. CDR3 length: 13 residues. From germline, CDR1 is LNHDA and CDR2 SQIVND (reference sequence). CDR3 sequence: CASSIRDGGTQYF. DNA of the CDR3: TGTGCCAGTAGTATTCGGGACGGGGGGACCCAGTACTTC.

This clone was detected only a few times. A read error may produce the germline difference seen at one junction end. The rearrangement links TRBV5-6 to TRBJ2-7; perhaps TRBD1 as D (7 bases). CDR3 length: 12 amino acids. The germline V gene encodes CDR1 SGHDT and CDR2 YYEEEE. The chain's CDR3 is CASSLAWQGGDF. In DNA, the CDR3 is TGTGCCAGCAGCTTGGCCTGGCAGGGGGGAGACTTC.

This clone has more than one count but fewer than ten. The rearrangement uses TRBV15 and TRBJ2-5, with D unclear. Trimming removed 1 base from V and 1 base from J, with 7 bases in between. The germline V gene encodes CDR1 LNHNV and CDR2 YYDKDF (reference sequence). The CDR3 contains 14 residues. CDR3 in amino acids: CATSRGGGQETQYF. Here the CDR3 DNA reads TGTGCCACCAGCAGAGGAGGCGGCCAAGAGACCCAGTACTTC.